Included here is one T cell receptor (beta chain) sequence, with context. Antigen: not known. MiXCR, applied by TCRdb to the reads, yields one record per CDR3 protein. The sample lists about 89,000 distinct CDR3 sequences; roughly 29% were seen once. V was clipped by 4 bases and J by 8 bases, with 10 bases between them. From germline, CDR1 is LNHNV and CDR2 YYDKDF (reference sequence). The CDR3 is made up of 12 amino acids. The sample belongs to a study of T cell repertoires in cytomegalovirus infection. Overall study context: CMV epitopes that were recently identified and HLA-C-restricted were used alongside well-studied HLA-B-restricted ones.

The sequence derives from a human donor in good health (CMV status not recorded). Some clones in this sample may be carry-over from other donors' samples. The material sequenced was CD8+ T cells from cultured PBMCs, taken from culture after CMV antigen stimulation. The chain combines TRBV15 with TRBJ2-3; the D gene is possibly TRBD1 (5 bases). The CDR3 is CATSKGQGTQYF. The DNA for the CDR3 is TGTGCCACCAGCAAGGGGCAGGGTACGCAGTATTTT.